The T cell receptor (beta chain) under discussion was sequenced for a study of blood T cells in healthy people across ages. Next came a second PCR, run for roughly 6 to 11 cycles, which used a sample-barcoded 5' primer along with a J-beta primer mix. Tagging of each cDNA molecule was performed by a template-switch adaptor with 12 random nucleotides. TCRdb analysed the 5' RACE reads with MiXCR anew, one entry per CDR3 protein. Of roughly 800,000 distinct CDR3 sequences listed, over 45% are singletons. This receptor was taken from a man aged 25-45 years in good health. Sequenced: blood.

CDR3 sequence (DNA): TGCGCCAGCAGCCAAGATGGTCCGTGGGGGGATAGGCACGAGCAGTACTTC. Residues: CASSQDGPWGDRHEQYF. The V and J genes are TRBV4-3 and TRBJ2-7, with a tentative D call TRBD2 (6 bases). Germline CDR1 and CDR2: LGHNA and YSLEER. Trimming removed 0 bases from V and 5 bases from J, with 20 bases in between. The CDR3 is 17 amino acids.